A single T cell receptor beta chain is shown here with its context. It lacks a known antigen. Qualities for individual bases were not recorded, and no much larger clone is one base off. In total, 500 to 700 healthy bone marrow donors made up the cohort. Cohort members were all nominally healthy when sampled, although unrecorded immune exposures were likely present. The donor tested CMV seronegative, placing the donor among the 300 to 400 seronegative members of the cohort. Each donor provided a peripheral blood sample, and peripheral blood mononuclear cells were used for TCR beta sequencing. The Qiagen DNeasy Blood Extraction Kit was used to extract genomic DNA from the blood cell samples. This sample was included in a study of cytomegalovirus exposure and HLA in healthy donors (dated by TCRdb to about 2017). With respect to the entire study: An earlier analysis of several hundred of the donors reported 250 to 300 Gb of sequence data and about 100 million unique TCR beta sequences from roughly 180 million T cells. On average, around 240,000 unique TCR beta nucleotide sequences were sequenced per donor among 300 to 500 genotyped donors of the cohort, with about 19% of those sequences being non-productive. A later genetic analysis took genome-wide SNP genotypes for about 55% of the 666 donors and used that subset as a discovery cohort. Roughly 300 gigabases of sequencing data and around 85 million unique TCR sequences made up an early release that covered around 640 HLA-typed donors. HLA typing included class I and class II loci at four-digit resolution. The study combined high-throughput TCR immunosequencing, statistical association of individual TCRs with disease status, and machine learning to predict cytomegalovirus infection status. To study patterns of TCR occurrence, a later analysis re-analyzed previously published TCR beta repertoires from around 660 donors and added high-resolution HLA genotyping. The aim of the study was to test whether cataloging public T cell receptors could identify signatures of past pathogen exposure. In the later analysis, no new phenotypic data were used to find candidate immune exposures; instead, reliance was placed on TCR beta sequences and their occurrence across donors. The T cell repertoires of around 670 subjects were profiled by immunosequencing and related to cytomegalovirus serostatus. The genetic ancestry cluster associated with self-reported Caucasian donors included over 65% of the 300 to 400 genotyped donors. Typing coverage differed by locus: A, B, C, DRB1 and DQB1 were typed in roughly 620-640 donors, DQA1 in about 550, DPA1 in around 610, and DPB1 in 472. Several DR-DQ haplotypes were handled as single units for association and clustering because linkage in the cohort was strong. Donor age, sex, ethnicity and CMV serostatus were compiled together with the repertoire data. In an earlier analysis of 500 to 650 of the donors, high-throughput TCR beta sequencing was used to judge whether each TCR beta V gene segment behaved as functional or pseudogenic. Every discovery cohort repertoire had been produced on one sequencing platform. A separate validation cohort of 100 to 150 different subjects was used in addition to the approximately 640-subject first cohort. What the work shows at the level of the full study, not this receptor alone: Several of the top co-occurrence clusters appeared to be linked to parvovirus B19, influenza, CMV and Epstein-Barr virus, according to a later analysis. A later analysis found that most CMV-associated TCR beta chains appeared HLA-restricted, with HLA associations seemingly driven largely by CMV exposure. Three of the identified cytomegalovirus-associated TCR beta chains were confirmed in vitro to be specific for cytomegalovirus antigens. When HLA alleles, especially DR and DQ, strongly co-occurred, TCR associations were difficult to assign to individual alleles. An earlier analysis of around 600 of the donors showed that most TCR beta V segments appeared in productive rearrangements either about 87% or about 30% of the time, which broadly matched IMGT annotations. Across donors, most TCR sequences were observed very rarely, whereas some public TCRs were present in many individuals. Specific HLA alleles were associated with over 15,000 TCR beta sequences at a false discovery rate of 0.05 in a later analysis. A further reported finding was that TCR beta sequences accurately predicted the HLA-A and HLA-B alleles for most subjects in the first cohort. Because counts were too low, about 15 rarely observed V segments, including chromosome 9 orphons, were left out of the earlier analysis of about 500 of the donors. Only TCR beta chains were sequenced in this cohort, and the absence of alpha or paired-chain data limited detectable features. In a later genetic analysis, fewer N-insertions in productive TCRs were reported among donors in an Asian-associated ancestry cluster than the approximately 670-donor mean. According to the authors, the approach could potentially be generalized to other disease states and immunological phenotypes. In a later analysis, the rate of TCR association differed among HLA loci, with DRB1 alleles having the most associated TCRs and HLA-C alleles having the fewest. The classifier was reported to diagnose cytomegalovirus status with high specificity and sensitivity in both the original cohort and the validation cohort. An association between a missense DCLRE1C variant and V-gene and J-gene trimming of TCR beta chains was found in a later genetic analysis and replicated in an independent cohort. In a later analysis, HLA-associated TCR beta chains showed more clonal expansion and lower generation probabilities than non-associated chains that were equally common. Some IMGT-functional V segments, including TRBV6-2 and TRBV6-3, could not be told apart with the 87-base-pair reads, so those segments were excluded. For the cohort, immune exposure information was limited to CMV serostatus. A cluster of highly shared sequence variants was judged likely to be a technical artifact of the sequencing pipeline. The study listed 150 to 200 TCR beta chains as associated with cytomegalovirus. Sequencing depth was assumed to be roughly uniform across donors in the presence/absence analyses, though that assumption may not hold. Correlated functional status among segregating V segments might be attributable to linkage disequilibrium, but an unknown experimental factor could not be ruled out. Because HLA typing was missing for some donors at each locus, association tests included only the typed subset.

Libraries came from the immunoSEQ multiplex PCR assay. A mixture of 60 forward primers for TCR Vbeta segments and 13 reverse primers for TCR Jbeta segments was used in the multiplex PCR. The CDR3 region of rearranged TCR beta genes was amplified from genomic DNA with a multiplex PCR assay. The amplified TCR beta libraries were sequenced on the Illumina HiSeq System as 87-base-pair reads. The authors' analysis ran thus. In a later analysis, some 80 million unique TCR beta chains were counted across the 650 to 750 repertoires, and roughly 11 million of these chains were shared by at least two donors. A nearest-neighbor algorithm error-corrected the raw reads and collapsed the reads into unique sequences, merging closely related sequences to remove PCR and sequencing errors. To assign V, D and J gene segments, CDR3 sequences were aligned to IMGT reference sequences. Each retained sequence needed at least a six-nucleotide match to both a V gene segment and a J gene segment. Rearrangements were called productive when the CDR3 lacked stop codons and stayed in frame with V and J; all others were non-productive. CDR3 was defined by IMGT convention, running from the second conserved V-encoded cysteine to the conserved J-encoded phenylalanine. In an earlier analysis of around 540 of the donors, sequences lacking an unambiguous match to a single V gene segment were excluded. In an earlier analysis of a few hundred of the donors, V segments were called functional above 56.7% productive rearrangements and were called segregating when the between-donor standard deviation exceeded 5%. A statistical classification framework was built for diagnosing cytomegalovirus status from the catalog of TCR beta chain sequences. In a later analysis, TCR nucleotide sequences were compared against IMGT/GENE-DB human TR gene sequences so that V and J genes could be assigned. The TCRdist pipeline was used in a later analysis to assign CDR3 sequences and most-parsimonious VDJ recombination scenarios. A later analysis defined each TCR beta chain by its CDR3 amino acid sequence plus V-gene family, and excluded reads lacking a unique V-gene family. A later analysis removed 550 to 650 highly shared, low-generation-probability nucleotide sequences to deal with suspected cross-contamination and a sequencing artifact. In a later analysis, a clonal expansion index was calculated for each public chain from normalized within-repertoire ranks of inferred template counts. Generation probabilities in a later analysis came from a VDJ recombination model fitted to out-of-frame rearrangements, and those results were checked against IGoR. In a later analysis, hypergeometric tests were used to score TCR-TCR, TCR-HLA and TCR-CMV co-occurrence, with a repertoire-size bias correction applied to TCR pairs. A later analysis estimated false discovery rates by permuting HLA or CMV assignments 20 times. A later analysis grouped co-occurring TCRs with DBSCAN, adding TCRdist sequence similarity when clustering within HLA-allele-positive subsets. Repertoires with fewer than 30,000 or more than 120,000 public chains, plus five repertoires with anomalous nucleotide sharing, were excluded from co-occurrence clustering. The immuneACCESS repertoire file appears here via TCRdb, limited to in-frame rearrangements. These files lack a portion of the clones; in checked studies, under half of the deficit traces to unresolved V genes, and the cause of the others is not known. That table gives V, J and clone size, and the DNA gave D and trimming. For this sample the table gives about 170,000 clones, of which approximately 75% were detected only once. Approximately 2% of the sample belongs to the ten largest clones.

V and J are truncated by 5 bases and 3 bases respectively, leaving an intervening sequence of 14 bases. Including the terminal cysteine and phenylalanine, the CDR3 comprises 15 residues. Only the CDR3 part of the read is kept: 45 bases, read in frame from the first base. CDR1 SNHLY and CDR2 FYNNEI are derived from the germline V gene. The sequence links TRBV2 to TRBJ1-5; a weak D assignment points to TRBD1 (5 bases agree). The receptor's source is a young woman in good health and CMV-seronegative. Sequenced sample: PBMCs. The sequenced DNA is TGTGCCAGCAGTATTACAGGACGGATCAATCAGCCCCAGCATTTT. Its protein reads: CASSITGRINQPQHF. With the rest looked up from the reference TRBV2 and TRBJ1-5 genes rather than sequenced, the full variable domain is EPEVTQTPSHQVTQMGQEVILRCVPISNHLYFYWYRQILGQKVEFLVSFYNNEISEKSEIFDDQFSVERPDGSNFTLKIRSTKLEDSAMYFCASSITGRINQPQHFGDGTRLSIL.